The rows below give T cell receptor beta chains drawn from one sample of a study of CD8 T cells in ankylosing spondylitis. One entry per CDR3 protein, called by TCRdb with MiXCR from the 5' RACE reads. The repertoire holds under 450,000 distinct CDR3 sequences, approximately 17% seen once, with approximately 1% in the top ten. The sequenced sample was blood, either unsorted or a sorted T cell fraction (not recorded which). These receptors originate from a male donor with ankylosing spondylitis. Both conserved end residues are part of each CDR3. The order of the fields is J gene, V gene, D gene, clone size, CDR3 DNA, CDR3 protein. A D gene is named only where the DNA matches it firmly. Not all rows give a size; the values are once, few, many and, for expanded clones, a class.

j_gene: TRBJ2-5
v_gene: TRBV28
d_gene: .
abundance: many
CDR3nt: TGTGCCAGCAGTCGGGACAAACGGACTAGGGCCCAGTACTTC
CDR3aa: CASSRDKRTRAQYF

j_gene: TRBJ1-4
v_gene: TRBV27
d_gene: .
abundance: .
CDR3nt: TGTGCCAGCAGCCCAGACTGGACGGCTAATGAAAAACTGTTTTTT
CDR3aa: CASSPDWTANEKLFF

j_gene: TRBJ2-2
v_gene: TRBV4-3
d_gene: TRBD2
abundance: .
CDR3nt: TGCGCCAGCAGCCAAAAAACCGGGACGGGAGGGACCGGGGAGCTGTTTTTT
CDR3aa: CASSQKTGTGGTGELFF

j_gene: TRBJ2-1
v_gene: TRBV27
d_gene: TRBD2
abundance: .
CDR3nt: TGTGCCAGCACCTCTCGACCGGGACTAGCGGGAGATAGGGCCTACAATGAGCAGTTCTTC
CDR3aa: CASTSRPGLAGDRAYNEQFF

j_gene: TRBJ2-7
v_gene: TRBV24-1
d_gene: TRBD1
abundance: few
CDR3nt: TGTGCCACCATATTTACCTGGGACAGGGGGACCTACGAGCAGTACTTC
CDR3aa: CATIFTWDRGTYEQYF

j_gene: TRBJ2-1
v_gene: TRBV12-3/TRBV12-4
d_gene: TRBD2
abundance: few
CDR3nt: TGTGCCAGCGGCCTAGCGGGGGGGTCTAATGAGCAGTTCTTC
CDR3aa: CASGLAGGSNEQFF

j_gene: TRBJ2-5
v_gene: TRBV20-1
d_gene: .
abundance: .
CDR3nt: TGCAGTGCAACTCTACTATCCGAGGGGGAGACCCAGTACTTC
CDR3aa: CSATLLSEGETQYF

j_gene: TRBJ1-3
v_gene: TRBV3-1
d_gene: TRBD1
abundance: .
CDR3nt: TGTGCCAGCAGCCAAGCTCACAGGGGTGCCCACACCATATATTTT
CDR3aa: CASSQAHRGAHTIYF

j_gene: TRBJ2-7
v_gene: TRBV4-1
d_gene: TRBD2
abundance: few
CDR3nt: TGCGCCAGCAGCGGGGGGGTTAGGGGCTCCTACGAGCAGTACTTC
CDR3aa: CASSGGVRGSYEQYF

j_gene: TRBJ2-7
v_gene: TRBV27
d_gene: TRBD1
abundance: .
CDR3nt: TGTGCCAGCAGTTTATCCACAGGGGGCCAGTACGAGCAGTACTTC
CDR3aa: CASSLSTGGQYEQYF

j_gene: TRBJ2-1
v_gene: TRBV11-2
d_gene: .
abundance: .
CDR3nt: TGTGCCAGCAGCCTCAGAGGGGACGTATCTACAGATGAGCAGTTCTTC
CDR3aa: CASSLRGDVSTDEQFF

j_gene: TRBJ1-1
v_gene: TRBV6-2/TRBV6-3
d_gene: .
abundance: .
CDR3nt: TGTGCCAGCAGCTTACCTGTTCGGGGCACTGAAGCTTTCTTT
CDR3aa: CASSLPVRGTEAFF

j_gene: TRBJ2-7
v_gene: TRBV7-3
d_gene: TRBD1
abundance: .
CDR3nt: TGTGCCAGCAGCCACTTTTTCAACTCGGGACAGAGCTACGAGCAGTACTTC
CDR3aa: CASSHFFNSGQSYEQYF

j_gene: TRBJ1-5
v_gene: TRBV6-1
d_gene: TRBD1
abundance: .
CDR3nt: TGTGCCAGCAGGAGGACAGGGCAGGGGTATAGCAATCAGCCCCAGCATTTT
CDR3aa: CASRRTGQGYSNQPQHF

j_gene: TRBJ2-2
v_gene: TRBV7-2
d_gene: .
abundance: .
CDR3nt: TGTGCCAGCAGTTCCACAGGCGTGACCGGGGAGCTGTTTTTT
CDR3aa: CASSSTGVTGELFF

j_gene: TRBJ2-3
v_gene: TRBV2
d_gene: .
abundance: many
CDR3nt: TGTGCCAGCAGGGCAAGGGTTTCAGATACGCAGTATTTT
CDR3aa: CASRARVSDTQYF

j_gene: TRBJ1-4
v_gene: TRBV7-2
d_gene: .
abundance: few
CDR3nt: TGTGCCAGCAGCTGGCGGGGGGGCGCTACTAATGAAAAACTGTTTTTT
CDR3aa: CASSWRGGATNEKLFF

j_gene: TRBJ1-3
v_gene: TRBV25-1
d_gene: .
abundance: .
CDR3nt: TGTGCCAGCAGTGAATCCCGCAGGAGCCTTTTCTCTGGAAACACCTTATATTTT
CDR3aa: CASSESRRSLFSGNTLYF

j_gene: TRBJ2-1
v_gene: TRBV3-1
d_gene: .
abundance: many
CDR3nt: TGTGCCAGCAGCCAAGTATACAATGAGCAGTTCTTC
CDR3aa: CASSQVYNEQFF

j_gene: TRBJ2-7
v_gene: TRBV18
d_gene: TRBD2
abundance: .
CDR3nt: TGTGCCAGCTCACGACTAGCGGGAGATGGCTACGAGCAGTACTTC
CDR3aa: CASSRLAGDGYEQYF

j_gene: TRBJ2-7
v_gene: TRBV25-1
d_gene: .
abundance: few
CDR3nt: TGTGCCAGCAGTGAATCGGTGGCCTACGAGCAGTACTTC
CDR3aa: CASSESVAYEQYF

j_gene: TRBJ2-7
v_gene: TRBV30
d_gene: .
abundance: .
CDR3nt: TGTGCCTGGAAGTACTCCGGCAGGAGCTCCTACGAGCAGTACTTC
CDR3aa: CAWKYSGRSSYEQYF

j_gene: TRBJ2-5
v_gene: TRBV5-1
d_gene: .
abundance: few
CDR3nt: TGCGCCAGCAGCTTGGGGCGGACAAGCTCACAAGAGACCCAGTACTTC
CDR3aa: CASSLGRTSSQETQYF